This T cell receptor (beta chain) was obtained from a study of cytomegalovirus exposure and HLA in healthy donors. Study-wide results and caveats: For TCR beta chains, V- and J-gene trimming was later linked to a missense DCLRE1C variant.

This clone showed up just a few times. What it recognizes is unknown. The PCR used 60 Vbeta and 13 Jbeta primers. Data came from immunoSEQ multiplex PCR; TCRdb stores just in-frame clones and leaves some out. The sample holds around 140,000 clones; more than 60% are singletons and the top ten take 6.5%. Trimming shortened V by 0 bases and J by 1 base, and 9 bases separated the two germline ends. Germline loops: CDR1 MNHNS, CDR2 SASEGT. The CDR3 contains 15 residues. This TCR came from a woman in her sixties or seventies in good health and CMV-seronegative. The chain uses TRBV6-1 and TRBJ2-5, with D uncertain. Material: PBMCs. In DNA form, the CDR3 reads TGTGCCAGCAGTGAAGCAGGAGTCAGCCAAGAGACCCAGTACTTC. The encoded protein is CASSEAGVSQETQYF.